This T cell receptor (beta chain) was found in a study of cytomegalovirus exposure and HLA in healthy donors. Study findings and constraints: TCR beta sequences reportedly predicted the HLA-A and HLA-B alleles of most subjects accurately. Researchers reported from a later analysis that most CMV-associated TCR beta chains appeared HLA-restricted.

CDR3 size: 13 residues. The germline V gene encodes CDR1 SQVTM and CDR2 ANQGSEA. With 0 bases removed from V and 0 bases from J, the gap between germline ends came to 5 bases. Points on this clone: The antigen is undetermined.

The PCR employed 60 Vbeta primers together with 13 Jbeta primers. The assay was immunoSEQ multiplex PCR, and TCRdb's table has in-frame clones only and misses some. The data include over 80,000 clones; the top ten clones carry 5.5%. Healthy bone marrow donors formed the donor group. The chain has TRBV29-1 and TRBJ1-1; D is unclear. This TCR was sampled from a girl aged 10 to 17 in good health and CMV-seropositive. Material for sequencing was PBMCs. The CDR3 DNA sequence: TGCAGCGTTGAAGATCCGGTGAACACTGAAGCTTTCTTT. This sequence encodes CSVEDPVNTEAFF.